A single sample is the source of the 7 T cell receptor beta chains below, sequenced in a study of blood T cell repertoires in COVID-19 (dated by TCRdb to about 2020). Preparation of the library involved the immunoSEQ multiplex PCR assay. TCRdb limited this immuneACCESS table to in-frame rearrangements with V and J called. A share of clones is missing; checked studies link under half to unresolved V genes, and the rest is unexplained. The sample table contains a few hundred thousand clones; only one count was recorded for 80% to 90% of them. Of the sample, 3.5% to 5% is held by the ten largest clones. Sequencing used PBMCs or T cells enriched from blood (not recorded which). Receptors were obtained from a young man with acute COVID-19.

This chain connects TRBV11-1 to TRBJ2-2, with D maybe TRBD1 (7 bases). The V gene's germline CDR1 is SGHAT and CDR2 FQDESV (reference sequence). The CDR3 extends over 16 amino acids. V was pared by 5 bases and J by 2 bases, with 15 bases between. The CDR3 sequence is CASSRRAGGNTGELFF. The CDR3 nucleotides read TGTGCCAGCAGCCGGAGGGCAGGGGGAAACACCGGGGAGCTGTTTTTT.

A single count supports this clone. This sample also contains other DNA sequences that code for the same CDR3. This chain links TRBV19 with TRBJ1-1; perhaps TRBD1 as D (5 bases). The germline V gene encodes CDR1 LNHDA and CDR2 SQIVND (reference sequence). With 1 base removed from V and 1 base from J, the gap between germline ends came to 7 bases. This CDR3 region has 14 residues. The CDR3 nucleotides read TGTGCCAGTAGTATAGGGACATCGAACACTGAAGCTTTCTTT. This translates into CASSIGTSNTEAFF.

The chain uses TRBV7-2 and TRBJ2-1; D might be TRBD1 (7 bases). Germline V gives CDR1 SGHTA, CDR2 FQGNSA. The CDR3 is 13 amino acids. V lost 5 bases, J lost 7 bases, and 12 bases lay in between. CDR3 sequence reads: CASSRQGGNEQFF. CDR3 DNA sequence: TGTGCCAGCAGCCGACAGGGAGGAAATGAGCAGTTCTTC.

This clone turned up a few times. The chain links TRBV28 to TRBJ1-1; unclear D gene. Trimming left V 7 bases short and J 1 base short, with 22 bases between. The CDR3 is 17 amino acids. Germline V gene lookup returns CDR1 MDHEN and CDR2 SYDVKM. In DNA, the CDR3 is TGTGCCAGCATCCTTACTCTTGGCGGCGGCTCGAACACTGAAGCTTTCTTT. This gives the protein CASILTLGGGSNTEAFF.

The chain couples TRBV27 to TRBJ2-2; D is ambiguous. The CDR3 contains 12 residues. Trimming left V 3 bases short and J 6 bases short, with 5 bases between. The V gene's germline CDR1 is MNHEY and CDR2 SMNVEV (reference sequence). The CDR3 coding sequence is TGTGCCAGCAGTTTTTTATCCGGGGAGCTGTTTTTT. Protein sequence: CASSFLSGELFF.

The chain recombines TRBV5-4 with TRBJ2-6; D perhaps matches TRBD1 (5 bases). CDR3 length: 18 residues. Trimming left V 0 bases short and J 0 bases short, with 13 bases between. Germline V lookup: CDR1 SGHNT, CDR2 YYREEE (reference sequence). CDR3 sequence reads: CASSLGSQGSSGANVLTF. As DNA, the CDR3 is TGTGCCAGCAGCTTGGGGTCTCAGGGCAGCTCTGGGGCCAACGTCCTGACTTTC. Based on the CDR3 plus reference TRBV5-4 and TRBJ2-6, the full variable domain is ETGVTQSPTHLIKTRGQQVTLRCSSQSGHNTVSWYQQALGQGPQFIFQYYREEENGRGNFPPRFSGLQFPNYSSELNVNALELDDSALYLCASSLGSQGSSGANVLTFGAGSRLTVL.

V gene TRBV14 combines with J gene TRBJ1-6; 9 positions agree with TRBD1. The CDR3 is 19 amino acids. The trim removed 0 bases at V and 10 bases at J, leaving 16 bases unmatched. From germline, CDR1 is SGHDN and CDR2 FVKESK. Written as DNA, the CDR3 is TGTGCCAGCAGCCAAGATTATGGCGGACAGGGGTATCTTGGGTCACCCCTCCACTTT. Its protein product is CASSQDYGGQGYLGSPLHF.